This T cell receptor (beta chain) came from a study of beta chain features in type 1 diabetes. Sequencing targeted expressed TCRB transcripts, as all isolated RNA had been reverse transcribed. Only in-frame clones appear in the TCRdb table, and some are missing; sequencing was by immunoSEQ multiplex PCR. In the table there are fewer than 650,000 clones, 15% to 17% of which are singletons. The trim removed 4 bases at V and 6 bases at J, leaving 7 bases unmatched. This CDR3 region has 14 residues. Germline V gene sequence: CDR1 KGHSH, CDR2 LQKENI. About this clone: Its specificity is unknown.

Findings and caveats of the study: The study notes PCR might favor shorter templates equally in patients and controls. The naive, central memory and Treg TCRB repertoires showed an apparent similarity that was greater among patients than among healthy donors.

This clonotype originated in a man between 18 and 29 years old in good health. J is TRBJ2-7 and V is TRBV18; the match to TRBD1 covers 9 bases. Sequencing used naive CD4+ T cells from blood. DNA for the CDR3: TGTGCCAGCTCACTCCCGACAGGGGGTGGCGAGCAGTACTTC. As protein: CASSLPTGGGEQYF.